This T cell receptor (beta chain) emerged from a study of cytomegalovirus exposure and HLA in healthy donors. The PCR contained 60 Vbeta and 13 Jbeta primers. Measured with immunoSEQ multiplex PCR; TCRdb has only the in-frame clones, and not every one. Among approximately 300,000 clones listed, roughly 81% were seen once. The CDR3 covers 15 residues. Germline-derived CDR1 and CDR2 are SGHTA and FQGNSA. Between the trimmed V and J ends, which lost 4 bases and 2 bases, there was a span of 12 bases. The sequence derives from a middle-aged woman in good health and CMV-seropositive. J is TRBJ1-5 and V is TRBV7-2; D is ambiguous. Sequencing was carried out using PBMCs. CDR3 DNA: TGTGCCAGCAGCTCCCAGTCAGATGGCAATCAGCCCCAGCATTTT. It yields the protein CASSSQSDGNQPQHF. Full variable domain (outside the CDR3, taken from reference TRBV7-2 and TRBJ1-5): GAGVSQSPSNKVTEKGKDVELRCDPISGHTALYWYRQSLGQGLEFLIYFQGNSAPDKSGLPSDRFSAERTGGSVSTLTIQRTQQEDSAVYLCASSSQSDGNQPQHFGDGTRLSIL.